This TCR beta chain was identified in a study of T cells in localized non-small cell lung cancer. Notes on the study in general: In adjacent lung, a median about 52 of the top 100 tumor clones were found.

The CDR3 runs 14 residues. Germline V gene sequence: CDR1 LNHNV, CDR2 YYDKDF (reference sequence). Trimming left V 4 bases short and J 5 bases short, with 12 bases between. Points on this clone: What it binds is unknown.

Some clones are missing from TCRdb's copy, which holds only in-frame ones; the method was immunoSEQ multiplex PCR. The sample lists around 31,000 clones, roughly 94% seen once, with roughly 0.73% in the top ten. The chain joins TRBV15 to TRBJ2-1; perhaps D is TRBD1 or TRBD2 (6 bases each). Sequenced here: peripheral blood, sampled before any cancer treatment. This receptor was taken from a woman aged 35-75 years with stage I lung adenocarcinoma. CDR3 sequence (DNA): TGTGCCACCAGCAAAGGGGGGACGAACAATGAGCAGTTCTTC. This sequence encodes CATSKGGTNNEQFF.